This T cell receptor beta chain was documented in a study of blood T cell repertoires in COVID-19 (dated by TCRdb to about 2020). A note on the overall study: The collaborator samples originated in the United States, Italy and Spain and spanned the acute and convalescent phases of COVID-19. The material from the prospective study consisted of cDNA or gDNA derived from T cells, B-cell-depleted T cells, or PBMCs. Subjects who had been exposed to COVID-19, were actively infected with it, or had recovered from it provided the deeply sampled blood TCRbeta repertoires that made up the dataset. The repertoires were released in a freely available public database meant as a resource for research on the immune response to SARS-CoV-2. Samples came from the ongoing ImmuneRACE study (first 160 participants) plus 1,254 subjects from 6 global collaborators. Sample metadata almost always included a de-identified subject ID, COVID-19 status, age in years and sex. Where HLA class I and class II types were available, the types were taken from metadata supplied by the sample provider, not from assay-based typing.

With regard to this clone: Its antigen is not yet known. Base qualities were left out, and no much larger clone turns up one base away.

In the prospective study, participants were about 18 to 90 years old, resided in under 30 geographic areas of the United States, and were enrolled through a virtual design. In the prospective study, cohorts were assigned on the basis of participant-reported clinical history obtained from a screening survey and a study questionnaire. In the prospective study, whole blood, serum and a nasopharyngeal or oropharyngeal swab were collected from each participant by mobile phlebotomists. Additional blood draws and questionnaires over an approximately 2-month period could optionally be provided by prospective study participants. Before DNA extraction, prospective study blood samples were shipped either frozen or at room temperature. TCRbeta CDR3 regions were amplified from genomic DNA using the immunoSEQ Assay, a bias-controlled multiplex PCR. Per the original workflow: The number of nucleated cells in each sample was estimated from the amplification of reference gene primers within the assay. To quantify the absolute abundance of each unique TCRbeta CDR3 rearrangement, sequence reads were collapsed and filtered. For each sample, productive Simpson clonality was calculated as the square root of Simpson's diversity index over productive rearrangements. TCRdb's version of the immuneACCESS table is confined to in-frame rearrangements and falls short of the full clone set. An unresolved V gene accounts for under half of the shortfall where checked; the remainder is of unknown origin. Clonal size and the V and J genes are those of that table, whereas D and trimming came from the DNA. This sample has under 300,000 clones in its table, and about nine tenths of those were observed once. 6% to 7% of the sample belongs to the ten largest clones.

What the study reported, not specific to this receptor: The quantity of clinical and demographic metadata differed by source and by participant and was supplied without curation.

From the cysteine up to the phenylalanine, the CDR3 has a length of 11 residues. Just the 33-base CDR3 DNA is kept, in frame starting at base 1. The germline V gene gives CDR1 as SQVTM and CDR2 as ANQGSEA. The trim is 4 bases for V and 7 bases for J, with a gap of 10 bases between the germline ends. The source of this sequence is a young woman with acute COVID-19. Sequenced sample: PBMCs or T cells enriched from blood (not recorded which). The receptor chain draws on TRBV29-1 and TRBJ1-1, with TRBD1 perhaps the D gene, on 6 matching bases. The CDR3: CSVAQDSEAFF. The bases are TGCAGCGTTGCACAGGACAGTGAAGCTTTCTTT.